The rows below give T cell receptor beta chains drawn from one sample of a study of blood T cell repertoires in COVID-19. Data came from immunoSEQ multiplex PCR; TCRdb stores just in-frame clones and leaves some out. The table includes 180,000 or so clones, about three quarters detected once. Input material: peripheral blood. Receptor source: a woman between 50 and 59 years old with active or convalescent COVID-19. Both conserved end residues are part of each CDR3. Fields, in order: V gene, J gene, D gene, clone size, CDR3 length, CDR3 DNA, CDR3 protein. A D gene is named only where the DNA matches it firmly. Clone size is shown for a subset of rows, as once, few, many or a class of expanded clone.

v_call: TRBV3-1/TRBV3-2; j_call: TRBJ1-3; d_call: NA; clone_size: NA; cdr3_length: 16; cdr3_nt: TGTGCCAGCAGCCCTCCCCGAAGAGGCTCTGGAAACACCATATATTTT; cdr3_aa: CASSPPRRGSGNTIYF
v_call: TRBV5-1; j_call: TRBJ2-7; d_call: TRBD1; clone_size: few; cdr3_length: 15; cdr3_nt: TGCGCCAGCAGCTTGGGGCCGGGACAGGAGTACGAGCAGTACTTC; cdr3_aa: CASSLGPGQEYEQYF
v_call: TRBV11-3; j_call: TRBJ2-5; d_call: TRBD1; clone_size: once; cdr3_length: 15; cdr3_nt: TGTGCCAGCAGCTTTACAGGGGGATCGGAGGAGACCCAGTACTTC; cdr3_aa: CASSFTGGSEETQYF
v_call: TRBV3-1/TRBV3-2; j_call: TRBJ1-6; d_call: TRBD1; clone_size: NA; cdr3_length: 21; cdr3_nt: TGTGCCAGCAGCCAAGCCACCGGGACAGCTAAACGGGGTACCTATAATTCACCCCTCCACTTT; cdr3_aa: CASSQATGTAKRGTYNSPLHF
v_call: TRBV24-1; j_call: TRBJ2-5; d_call: NA; clone_size: once; cdr3_length: 14; cdr3_nt: TGTGCCACCAGTGACCCGGGATTACAAGAGACCCAGTACTTC; cdr3_aa: CATSDPGLQETQYF
v_call: TRBV18; j_call: TRBJ1-1; d_call: NA; clone_size: NA; cdr3_length: 15; cdr3_nt: TGTGCCAGCTCACCTCGGTCTGGGAGGAACACTGAAGCTTTCTTT; cdr3_aa: CASSPRSGRNTEAFF
v_call: TRBV9; j_call: TRBJ1-5; d_call: NA; clone_size: NA; cdr3_length: 15; cdr3_nt: TGTGCCAGCAGCGTGGGAGGGGCGAGCAATCAGCCCCAGCATTTT; cdr3_aa: CASSVGGASNQPQHF
v_call: TRBV7-2; j_call: TRBJ2-3; d_call: TRBD2; clone_size: NA; cdr3_length: 15; cdr3_nt: TGTGCCAGCAGAATAGCGGGCCTGACCGTCTATACGCAGTATTTT; cdr3_aa: CASRIAGLTVYTQYF
v_call: TRBV6-1; j_call: TRBJ1-2; d_call: NA; clone_size: NA; cdr3_length: 14; cdr3_nt: TGTGCCAGCAGTGACCCGACAGATAGCTATGGCTACACCTTC; cdr3_aa: CASSDPTDSYGYTF
v_call: TRBV3-1/TRBV3-2; j_call: TRBJ1-6; d_call: NA; clone_size: NA; cdr3_length: 15; cdr3_nt: TGTGCCAGCAGCCAAGAGTGGCGGGGGCCTTCACCCCTCCACTTT; cdr3_aa: CASSQEWRGPSPLHF
v_call: TRBV4-2; j_call: TRBJ2-4; d_call: TRBD2; clone_size: NA; cdr3_length: 19; cdr3_nt: TGTGCCAGCAGCCCAACGGGTCCGGGACTAGCGGGGGGCGAAGACATTCAGTACTTC; cdr3_aa: CASSPTGPGLAGGEDIQYF
v_call: TRBV4-3; j_call: TRBJ2-1; d_call: TRBD2; clone_size: NA; cdr3_length: 15; cdr3_nt: TGCGCCAGCAGCCTCGGGGGGAAGATAAACAATGAGCAGTTCTTC; cdr3_aa: CASSLGGKINNEQFF
v_call: TRBV6-5; j_call: TRBJ1-2; d_call: TRBD1; clone_size: NA; cdr3_length: 15; cdr3_nt: TGTGCCAGCGACGGGACAGGGGGCGCGGTCTATGGCTACACCTTC; cdr3_aa: CASDGTGGAVYGYTF
v_call: TRBV7-2; j_call: TRBJ1-4; d_call: NA; clone_size: NA; cdr3_length: 14; cdr3_nt: TGTGCCAGCAGCTTACTGGGGGGAAATGAAAAACTGTTTTTT; cdr3_aa: CASSLLGGNEKLFF
v_call: TRBV6-5; j_call: TRBJ2-3; d_call: TRBD1; clone_size: few; cdr3_length: 15; cdr3_nt: TGTGCCAGCAGTTGGCGGACAGGTCGCACAGATACGCAGTATTTT; cdr3_aa: CASSWRTGRTDTQYF
v_call: TRBV7-2; j_call: TRBJ2-2; d_call: TRBD1; clone_size: NA; cdr3_length: 16; cdr3_nt: TGTGCCAGCAGCCCAACAGGGGGCGTTTCGGCCGGGGAGCTGTTTTTT; cdr3_aa: CASSPTGGVSAGELFF
v_call: TRBV28; j_call: TRBJ2-5; d_call: NA; clone_size: NA; cdr3_length: 15; cdr3_nt: TGTGCCAGCAGTTTATTTGGGGCCAGTGAGGAGACCCAGTACTTC; cdr3_aa: CASSLFGASEETQYF
v_call: TRBV7-2; j_call: TRBJ2-3; d_call: TRBD1; clone_size: NA; cdr3_length: 16; cdr3_nt: TGTGCCAGCAGCTCGAGAGACAGGGGGCTGGGAGATACGCAGTATTTT; cdr3_aa: CASSSRDRGLGDTQYF
v_call: TRBV28; j_call: TRBJ1-5; d_call: NA; clone_size: NA; cdr3_length: 14; cdr3_nt: TGTGCCAGCAGCCAGACCAGGGTTGGTCAGCCCCAGCATTTT; cdr3_aa: CASSQTRVGQPQHF
v_call: TRBV28; j_call: TRBJ1-1; d_call: TRBD1; clone_size: NA; cdr3_length: 16; cdr3_nt: TGTGCCAGCAGTTTGTTTCTTGGGACAGGGGGCGCCGGAGCTTTCTTT; cdr3_aa: CASSLFLGTGGAGAFF
v_call: TRBV4-3; j_call: TRBJ1-2; d_call: NA; clone_size: NA; cdr3_length: 12; cdr3_nt: TGCGCCAGCAGCCGGACGGACTCTGGCTACACCTTC; cdr3_aa: CASSRTDSGYTF
v_call: TRBV5-4; j_call: TRBJ2-7; d_call: TRBD1; clone_size: NA; cdr3_length: 15; cdr3_nt: TGTGCCAGCAGCTTGATAGGACAGGGGAGCTACGAGCAGTACTTC; cdr3_aa: CASSLIGQGSYEQYF
v_call: TRBV27; j_call: TRBJ1-6; d_call: TRBD1; clone_size: NA; cdr3_length: 15; cdr3_nt: TGTGCCAGCCGAGGACAGGGCAGAGGTAATTCACCCCTCCACTTT; cdr3_aa: CASRGQGRGNSPLHF
v_call: TRBV13; j_call: TRBJ1-1; d_call: NA; clone_size: few; cdr3_length: 15; cdr3_nt: TGTGCCAGCAGCTTAGAATCAGGTACAAAATTGGGAGCTTTCTTT; cdr3_aa: CASSLESGTKLGAFF
v_call: TRBV3-1/TRBV3-2; j_call: TRBJ1-6; d_call: NA; clone_size: NA; cdr3_length: 15; cdr3_nt: TGTGCCAGCAGCTTAAGACGGCAGGTCCTCTTACCCCTCCACTTT; cdr3_aa: CASSLRRQVLLPLHF
v_call: TRBV4-3; j_call: TRBJ2-3; d_call: TRBD2; clone_size: NA; cdr3_length: 17; cdr3_nt: TGCGCCAGCAGCCAAAGACTAGCGGGAGTCGGGGTAGATACGCAGTATTTT; cdr3_aa: CASSQRLAGVGVDTQYF
v_call: TRBV2; j_call: TRBJ1-1; d_call: NA; clone_size: NA; cdr3_length: 15; cdr3_nt: TGTGCCAGCAGATTCGGGGGGAATGATGGCACTGAAGCTTTCTTT; cdr3_aa: CASRFGGNDGTEAFF
v_call: TRBV3-1/TRBV3-2; j_call: TRBJ2-5; d_call: TRBD1; clone_size: few; cdr3_length: 16; cdr3_nt: TGTGCCAGCAGCCCCGTATCCCGGGACAGTAGGAAGACCCAGTACTTC; cdr3_aa: CASSPVSRDSRKTQYF
v_call: TRBV28; j_call: TRBJ1-5; d_call: TRBD1; clone_size: NA; cdr3_length: 20; cdr3_nt: TGTGCCAGCAGTTACCCGACAGGGTGGGTCCTTGAAGGGTCCAATCAGCCCCAGCATTTT; cdr3_aa: CASSYPTGWVLEGSNQPQHF
v_call: TRBV30; j_call: TRBJ2-7; d_call: NA; clone_size: NA; cdr3_length: 13; cdr3_nt: TGTGCCTGGAGCCACAGACAACTCCGGGACTCTTACTTC; cdr3_aa: CAWSHRQLRDSYF
v_call: TRBV4-3; j_call: TRBJ1-6; d_call: NA; clone_size: NA; cdr3_length: 15; cdr3_nt: TGCGCCAGCAGCCACAGGCAAGATTATAATTCACCCCTCCACTTT; cdr3_aa: CASSHRQDYNSPLHF
v_call: TRBV3-1/TRBV3-2; j_call: TRBJ2-5; d_call: NA; clone_size: NA; cdr3_length: 16; cdr3_nt: TGTGCCAGCAGCCAAGCTAAAGGACGGGGAATAGAGACCCAGTACTTC; cdr3_aa: CASSQAKGRGIETQYF
v_call: TRBV23-1; j_call: TRBJ2-7; d_call: TRBD1; clone_size: NA; cdr3_length: 17; cdr3_nt: TGCGCCAGCAGTCAACCGATGAAGGGACAGTTCTCCTACGAGCAGTACTTC; cdr3_aa: CASSQPMKGQFSYEQYF
v_call: TRBV28; j_call: TRBJ2-4; d_call: TRBD1; clone_size: NA; cdr3_length: 19; cdr3_nt: TGTGCCAGCAGGGACAGGGGGTTTAGGAGGACGTTAGCCAAAAACATTCAGTACTTC; cdr3_aa: CASRDRGFRRTLAKNIQYF
v_call: TRBV3-1/TRBV3-2; j_call: TRBJ1-2; d_call: TRBD1; clone_size: few; cdr3_length: 12; cdr3_nt: TGTGCCAGCGGGACAGGGAACTATGGCTACACCTTC; cdr3_aa: CASGTGNYGYTF
v_call: TRBV9; j_call: TRBJ2-1; d_call: TRBD1; clone_size: NA; cdr3_length: 15; cdr3_nt: TGTGCCAGCAGCGTAGTAGGGGGGACAGGGAATGAGCAGTTCTTC; cdr3_aa: CASSVVGGTGNEQFF
v_call: TRBV6-4; j_call: TRBJ1-1; d_call: NA; clone_size: NA; cdr3_length: 12; cdr3_nt: TGTGCCACTGGACGGGGGGACACTGAAGCTTTCTTT; cdr3_aa: CATGRGDTEAFF
v_call: TRBV6-2/TRBV6-3; j_call: TRBJ2-5; d_call: NA; clone_size: NA; cdr3_length: 14; cdr3_nt: TGTGCCAGCAGTTCAGGGGGACTAGTAGAGACCCAGTACTTC; cdr3_aa: CASSSGGLVETQYF
v_call: TRBV27; j_call: TRBJ2-4; d_call: NA; clone_size: NA; cdr3_length: 15; cdr3_nt: TGTGCCAGCAGTTTAACAGGGACAGCCAAAAACATTCAGTACTTC; cdr3_aa: CASSLTGTAKNIQYF
v_call: TRBV30; j_call: TRBJ1-4; d_call: NA; clone_size: NA; cdr3_length: 15; cdr3_nt: TGTGCCTGGAGTAAGCGGGGGCGCTCTAATGAAAAACTGTTTTTT; cdr3_aa: CAWSKRGRSNEKLFF
v_call: TRBV7-8; j_call: TRBJ2-3; d_call: TRBD2; clone_size: NA; cdr3_length: 16; cdr3_nt: TGTGCCAGCAGCCCCCGACTAGCGGTTAGCACAGATACGCAGTATTTT; cdr3_aa: CASSPRLAVSTDTQYF
v_call: TRBV7-2; j_call: TRBJ1-6; d_call: TRBD1; clone_size: NA; cdr3_length: 15; cdr3_nt: TGTGCCAGCAGCTTTGACAGGGGAGCGGGTTCACCCCTCCACTTT; cdr3_aa: CASSFDRGAGSPLHF
v_call: TRBV7-9; j_call: TRBJ2-1; d_call: TRBD2; clone_size: once; cdr3_length: 16; cdr3_nt: TGTGCCAGCAGCTACCCTAGCGGGAGGTCCTACAATGAGCAGTTCTTC; cdr3_aa: CASSYPSGRSYNEQFF
v_call: TRBV7-2; j_call: TRBJ2-5; d_call: TRBD2; clone_size: few; cdr3_length: 17; cdr3_nt: TGTGCCAGCAGCTTAAGTTCAGCGGGGGGATCAGGAGAGACCCAGTACTTC; cdr3_aa: CASSLSSAGGSGETQYF
v_call: TRBV7-2; j_call: TRBJ2-7; d_call: TRBD2; clone_size: NA; cdr3_length: 16; cdr3_nt: TGTGCCAGCAGCTCGTCGACTAGCGTGGCCTCCTACGAGCAGTACTTC; cdr3_aa: CASSSSTSVASYEQYF
v_call: TRBV15; j_call: TRBJ2-2; d_call: NA; clone_size: NA; cdr3_length: 13; cdr3_nt: TGTGCCACCAGCAGGCGGCCGGGCGGGGAGCTGTTTTTT; cdr3_aa: CATSRRPGGELFF
v_call: TRBV29-1; j_call: TRBJ1-2; d_call: NA; clone_size: few; cdr3_length: 14; cdr3_nt: TGCAGCGCCGGCTGGACAGACCCTAACTATGGCTACACCTTC; cdr3_aa: CSAGWTDPNYGYTF